Listed below are T cell receptor beta chains from one sample, sequenced in a study of blood T cells in healthy people across ages. TCRdb redid the calling of the 5' RACE reads with MiXCR, one entry per CDR3 protein. The sample consists of 980,000 or so distinct CDR3 sequences, 40% to 60% of them appearing once. The sequencing sample was made of blood. The receptors here all came from a man aged 25 to 40 in good health. CDR3s include the opening cysteine and the closing phenylalanine or tryptophan. Fields, in order: D gene, V gene, clone size, J gene, CDR3 protein, CDR3 DNA. A D gene is named only where the DNA matches it firmly. Size is omitted from some rows. Given values are once, few, many or a class for expanded clones.

TRBD1	TRBV4-2	NA	TRBJ1-1	CASSQDVGQGKIEAFF	TGTGCCAGCAGCCAAGATGTGGGACAGGGGAAAATTGAAGCTTTCTTT
NA	TRBV12-3/TRBV12-4	NA	TRBJ1-6	CASSFDGRNNSPLHF	TGTGCCAGCAGTTTTGATGGCAGGAACAATTCACCCCTCCACTTT
NA	TRBV27	NA	TRBJ1-5	CASTGRPGNQPQHF	TGTGCCAGCACGGGCCGCCCGGGCAATCAGCCCCAGCATTTT
NA	TRBV5-6	NA	TRBJ1-6	CASSLEADFYNSPLHF	TGTGCCAGCAGCTTGGAGGCAGATTTCTATAATTCACCCCTCCACTTT
TRBD1	TRBV20-1	NA	TRBJ2-7	CSARAGGVSYEQYF	TGCAGTGCTAGAGCAGGGGGAGTCTCCTACGAGCAGTACTTC
NA	TRBV28	NA	TRBJ2-7	CATHRTFREQYF	TGTGCCACGCACCGGACATTCCGCGAGCAGTACTTC
TRBD2	TRBV20-1	once	TRBJ2-7	CSAPKALAGYEQYF	TGCAGTGCTCCCAAAGCACTAGCGGGGTACGAGCAGTACTTC
NA	TRBV7-9	few	TRBJ1-1	CASSLGVGGSNTEAFF	TGTGCCAGCAGCTTAGGGGTGGGGGGTTCGAACACTGAAGCTTTCTTT
TRBD1	TRBV28	NA	TRBJ1-5	CASSSPGQGYKPQHF	TGTGCCAGCAGCTCTCCGGGACAGGGGTATAAGCCCCAGCATTTT
NA	TRBV28	NA	TRBJ2-7	CASSLRSPPTQYF	TGTGCCAGCAGTTTAAGATCCCCACCAACCCAGTACTTC
NA	TRBV6-6	few	TRBJ2-7	CASSSRDNSYEQYF	TGTGCCAGCAGTTCAAGGGACAATTCCTACGAGCAGTACTTC
NA	TRBV6-1	few	TRBJ2-5	CASQPQETQYF	TGTGCCAGCCAGCCACAAGAGACCCAGTACTTC
NA	TRBV15	few	TRBJ2-5	CATSLGSQETQYF	TGTGCCACCAGCCTGGGATCTCAAGAGACCCAGTACTTC
NA	TRBV3-1	NA	TRBJ2-3	CASSPHFRGGTDTQYF	TGTGCCAGCAGCCCCCATTTCCGAGGAGGCACAGATACGCAGTATTTT
NA	TRBV20-1	NA	TRBJ2-2	CSASGNSGASGELFF	TGCAGTGCTAGCGGGAACAGTGGTGCGTCCGGGGAGCTGTTTTTT
NA	TRBV12-3/TRBV12-4	NA	TRBJ1-5	CASSLEVWDQPQHF	TGTGCCAGCAGTTTAGAGGTGTGGGATCAGCCCCAGCATTTT
NA	TRBV20-1	few	TRBJ1-2	CSASDRLLYGYTF	TGCAGTGCTAGCGACAGACTTCTCTATGGCTACACCTTC
NA	TRBV10-3	NA	TRBJ2-2	CAISESGTVNTGELFF	TGTGCCATCAGTGAATCCGGGACGGTGAACACCGGGGAGCTGTTTTTT
NA	TRBV30	NA	TRBJ1-2	CAWSRQAGYGYTF	TGTGCCTGGAGCCGACAGGCGGGCTATGGCTACACCTTC
TRBD1	TRBV6-5	NA	TRBJ2-7	CASSYNRGSPEQYF	TGTGCCAGCAGTTACAACAGGGGGTCCCCCGAGCAGTACTTC
TRBD2	TRBV2	once	TRBJ2-4	CASGEKLRGGEQYF	TGTGCCAGCGGAGAGAAGTTAAGGGGAGGGGAGCAGTACTTC
NA	TRBV20-1	NA	TRBJ1-1	CSASGRRLNTEAFF	TGCAGTGCTAGCGGGCGACGGTTGAACACTGAAGCTTTCTTT
TRBD2	TRBV9	NA	TRBJ2-3	CASSVANGGTRATQYF	TGTGCCAGCAGCGTAGCGAACGGGGGGACCCGAGCTACGCAGTATTTT